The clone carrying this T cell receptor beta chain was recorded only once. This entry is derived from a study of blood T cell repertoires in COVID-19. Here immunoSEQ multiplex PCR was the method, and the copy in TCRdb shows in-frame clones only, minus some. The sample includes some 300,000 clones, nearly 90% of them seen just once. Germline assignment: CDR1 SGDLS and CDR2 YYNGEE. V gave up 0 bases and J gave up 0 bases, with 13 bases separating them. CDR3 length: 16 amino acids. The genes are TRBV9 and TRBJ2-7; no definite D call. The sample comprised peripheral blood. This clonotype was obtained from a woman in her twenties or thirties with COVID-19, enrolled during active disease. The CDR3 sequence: CASSVGAAASSYEQYF. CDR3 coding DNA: TGTGCCAGCAGCGTAGGGGCAGCTGCCAGCTCCTACGAGCAGTACTTC.